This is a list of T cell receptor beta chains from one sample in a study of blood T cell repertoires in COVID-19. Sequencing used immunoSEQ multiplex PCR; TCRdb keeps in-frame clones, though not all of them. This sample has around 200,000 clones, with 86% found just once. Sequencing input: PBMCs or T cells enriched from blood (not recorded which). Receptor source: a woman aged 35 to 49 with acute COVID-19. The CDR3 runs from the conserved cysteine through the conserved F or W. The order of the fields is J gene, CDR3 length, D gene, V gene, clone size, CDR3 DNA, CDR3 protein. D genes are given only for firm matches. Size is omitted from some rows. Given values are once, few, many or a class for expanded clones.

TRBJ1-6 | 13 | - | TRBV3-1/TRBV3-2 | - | TGTGCCAGCAGCCAAGCCGACATCTCACCCCTCCACTTT | CASSQADISPLHF
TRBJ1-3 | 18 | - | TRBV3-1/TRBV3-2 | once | TGTGCCAGCAGCCAAGGCGTCCGAGCAATGAGCTCTGGAAACACCATATATTTT | CASSQGVRAMSSGNTIYF
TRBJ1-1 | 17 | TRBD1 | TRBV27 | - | TGTGCCAGCAGGAAAGTGACAGGGGGCTTGGTGAACACTGAAGCTTTCTTT | CASRKVTGGLVNTEAFF
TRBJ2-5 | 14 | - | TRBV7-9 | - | TGTGCCAGCAGCATAACGGGTGGTTTGGAGACCCAGTACTTC | CASSITGGLETQYF
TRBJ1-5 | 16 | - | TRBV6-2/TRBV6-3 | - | TGTGCCAGCAGTTACCGAACAGGGTTGGGTGATCAGCCCCAGCATTTT | CASSYRTGLGDQPQHF
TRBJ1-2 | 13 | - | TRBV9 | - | TGTGCCAGCAGCGCCCCCCCTTCGTATGGCTACACCTTC | CASSAPPSYGYTF
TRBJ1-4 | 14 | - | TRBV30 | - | TGTGCCTGGAGTGTATTGGGCGGGGTTGAAAAACTGTTTTTT | CAWSVLGGVEKLFF
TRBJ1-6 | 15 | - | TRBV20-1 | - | TGCAGTGCTAGTATAGACGGGGGGCGCGCTTCACCCCTCCACTTT | CSASIDGGRASPLHF
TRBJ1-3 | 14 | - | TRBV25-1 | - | TGTGCCAGCAGTGCGACAGTGGGTGGAAACACCATATATTTT | CASSATVGGNTIYF
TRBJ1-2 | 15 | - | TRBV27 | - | TGTGCCAGCAGTTTATCGGGGGGTGCAGTCTATGGCTACACCTTC | CASSLSGGAVYGYTF
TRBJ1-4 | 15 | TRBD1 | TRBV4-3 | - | TGCGCCAGCAGCCAACACAGGGGAACTAATGAAAAACTGTTTTTT | CASSQHRGTNEKLFF
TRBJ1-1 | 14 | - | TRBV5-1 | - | TGCGCCAGCAGCCCAGGGGACCGAACAACTGAAGCTTTCTTT | CASSPGDRTTEAFF
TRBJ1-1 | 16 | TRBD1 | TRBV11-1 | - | TGTGCCAGCAGCGCCCGATGGACAGGGAGTAAGACTGAAGCTTTCTTT | CASSARWTGSKTEAFF
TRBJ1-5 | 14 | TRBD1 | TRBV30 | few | TGTGCCTCGACGGGACAGTATAGCAATCAGCCCCAGCATTTT | CASTGQYSNQPQHF
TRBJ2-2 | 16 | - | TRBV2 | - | TGTGCCAGCAGAACTTGGGGGGGCCTGAACACCGGGGAGCTGTTTTTT | CASRTWGGLNTGELFF
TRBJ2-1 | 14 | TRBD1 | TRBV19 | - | TGTGCCAGTAGTACTGGGACAGGGGGAAATGAGCAGTTCTTC | CASSTGTGGNEQFF
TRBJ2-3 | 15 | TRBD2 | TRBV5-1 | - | TGCGCCAGCAGCTTGGTGTCTAGCGGGGGGAATACGCAGTATTTT | CASSLVSSGGNTQYF
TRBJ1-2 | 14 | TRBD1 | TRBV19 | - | TGTGCCAGTAGTCCGACAGGGGATCTCAATGGCTACACCTTC | CASSPTGDLNGYTF
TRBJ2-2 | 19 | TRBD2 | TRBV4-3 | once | TGCGCCAGCAGCCAAGATCAGGCGCGGGGGGGCGCGAACACCGGGGAGCTGTTTTTT | CASSQDQARGGANTGELFF
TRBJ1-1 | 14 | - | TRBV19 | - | TGTGCCAGTAGTATTGGGGGAGGGGGTACTGAAGCTTTCTTT | CASSIGGGGTEAFF
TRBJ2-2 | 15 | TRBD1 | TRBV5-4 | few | TGTGCCAGCAGCTTGGCAGGGGGCAACACCGGGGAGCTGTTTTTT | CASSLAGGNTGELFF
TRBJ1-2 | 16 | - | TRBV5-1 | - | TGCGCCAGCAGCTTGCACCTAACAGGGTCTGGGTATGGCTACACCTTC | CASSLHLTGSGYGYTF
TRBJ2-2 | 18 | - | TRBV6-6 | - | TGTGCCAGCAGTCTAAGAGGGGTTGGGCTAGCGAGCACCGGGGAGCTGTTTTTT | CASSLRGVGLASTGELFF
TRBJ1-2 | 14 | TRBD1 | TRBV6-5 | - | TGTGCCAGCAGTACCAGACAGGGGAAGTATGGCTACACCTTC | CASSTRQGKYGYTF
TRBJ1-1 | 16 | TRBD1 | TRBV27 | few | TGTGCCAGCAGTTTAATCCGGGACAGCTGGAGCAATGAAGCTTTCTTT | CASSLIRDSWSNEAFF
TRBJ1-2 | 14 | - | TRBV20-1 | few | TGCAGTGCTAGTACGGGGTTGATTGGTGGTGGCTACACCTTC | CSASTGLIGGGYTF
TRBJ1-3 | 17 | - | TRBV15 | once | TGTGCCACCAGCGCGCAAAGGGACTTTCGCTCTGGAAACACCATATATTTT | CATSAQRDFRSGNTIYF
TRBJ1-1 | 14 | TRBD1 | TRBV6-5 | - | TGTGCCAGCAGCAACCGACAGGGGGGGACTGAAGCTTTCTTT | CASSNRQGGTEAFF
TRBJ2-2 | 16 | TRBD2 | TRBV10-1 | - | TGCGCCAGCAGGTGGGAGCGGGGTTTGGGCACCGGGGAGCTGTTTTTT | CASRWERGLGTGELFF
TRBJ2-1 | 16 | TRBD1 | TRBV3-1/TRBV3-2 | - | TGTGCCAGCAGCCAAATTACGGGACAGCCCTACAATGAGCAGTTCTTC | CASSQITGQPYNEQFF
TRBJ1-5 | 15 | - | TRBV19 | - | TGTGCCAGTAGTGCCAGGGAAAATAGCAATCAGCCCCAGCATTTT | CASSARENSNQPQHF
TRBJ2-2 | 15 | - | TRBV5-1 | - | TGCGCCAGCAGCTCCAGGAGGGGTGACACCGGGGAGCTGTTTTTT | CASSSRRGDTGELFF
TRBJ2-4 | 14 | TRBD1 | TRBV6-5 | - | TGTGCCAGCACCGCGACAGGGAGTGGACACATTCAGTACTTC | CASTATGSGHIQYF
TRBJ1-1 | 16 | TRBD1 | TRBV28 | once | TGTGCCAGCAGTTTAAGCGTTGGGACAGGGAAGGCTGAAGCTTTCTTT | CASSLSVGTGKAEAFF
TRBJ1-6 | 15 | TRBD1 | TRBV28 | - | TGTGCCAGCAGTGCCCGAGGACAGGGGCTTTCACCCCTCCACTTT | CASSARGQGLSPLHF
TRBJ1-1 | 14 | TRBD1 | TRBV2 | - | TGTGCCAGCATAGATGGACAGGGGGCTTCTGAAGCTTTCTTT | CASIDGQGASEAFF
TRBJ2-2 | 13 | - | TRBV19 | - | TGTGCCAGTAGTTGGGGGCTCCCCGGGGAGCTGTTTTTT | CASSWGLPGELFF
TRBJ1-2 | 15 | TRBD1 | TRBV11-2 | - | TGTGCCAGCAGCTTAGTCCCCAGGGGGGACTATGGCTACACCTTC | CASSLVPRGDYGYTF
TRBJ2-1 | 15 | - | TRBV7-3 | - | TGTGCCAGCAGCTTAAGCCCTTCAGGGAAGCATGAGCAGTTCTTC | CASSLSPSGKHEQFF
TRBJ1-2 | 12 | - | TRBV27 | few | TGTGCCAGCAGGCGGGGGAGGGATGGCTACACCTTC | CASRRGRDGYTF
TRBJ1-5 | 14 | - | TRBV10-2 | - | TGCGCCAGCAGTGAGCCAGGGTCAAGCCAGCCCCAGCATTTT | CASSEPGSSQPQHF
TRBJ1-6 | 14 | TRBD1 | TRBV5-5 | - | TGTGCCAGCAGCCTGGGACAGGGAAGGTCACCCCTCCACTTT | CASSLGQGRSPLHF
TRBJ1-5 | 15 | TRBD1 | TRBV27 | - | TGTGCCAGCAGGCCGACAGGGGCAAGCAATCAGCCCCAGCATTTT | CASRPTGASNQPQHF
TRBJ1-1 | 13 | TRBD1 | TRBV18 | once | TGTGCCAGCTCTCGGGACAGGAACACTGAAGCTTTCTTT | CASSRDRNTEAFF
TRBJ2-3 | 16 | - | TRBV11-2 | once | TGTGCCAGCAGCTTAGACTTCTGGGAGGTCACAGATACGCAGTATTTT | CASSLDFWEVTDTQYF
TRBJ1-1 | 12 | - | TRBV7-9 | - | TGTGTCGCGGCGGTTGCGAAAACTGAAGCTTTCTTT | CVAAVAKTEAFF
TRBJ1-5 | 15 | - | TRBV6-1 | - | TGTGCCAGCAGTGAACGCGGGGGAAGCAATCAGCCCCAGCATTTT | CASSERGGSNQPQHF
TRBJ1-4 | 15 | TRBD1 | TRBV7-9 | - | TGTGCCAGCAGCGCTAACAGGGGGCGAAGGGAAAAACTGTTTTTT | CASSANRGRREKLFF
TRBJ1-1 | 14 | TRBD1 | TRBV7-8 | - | TGTGCCAGCAGCCTCGGACAGGCCAACACTGAAGCTTTCTTT | CASSLGQANTEAFF
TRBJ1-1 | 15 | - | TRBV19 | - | TGTGCCAGTAGTTTCGAAGACAGCTTGAACACTGAAGCTTTCTTT | CASSFEDSLNTEAFF
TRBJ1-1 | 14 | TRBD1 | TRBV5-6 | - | TGTGCCAGCAGCTCGGGGACAGGGATCACTGAAGCTTTCTTT | CASSSGTGITEAFF
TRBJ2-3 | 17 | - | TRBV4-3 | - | TGCGCCAGCAGCCCCCACCGACTTTCATCTCTCACAGATACGCAGTATTTT | CASSPHRLSSLTDTQYF
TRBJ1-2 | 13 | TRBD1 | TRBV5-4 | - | TGTGCCAGCAGCTGGCTAGGACAGGGGACGCCCTCCTTC | CASSWLGQGTPSF